The next 30 T cell receptor beta chains were all read from a single sample in a study of OX40 agonist ivuxolimab in advanced cancers. Produced via immunoSEQ multiplex PCR; TCRdb's table is partial and in-frame only. The sample has 53,000 or so clones; approximately 88% are singletons. Sample: CD4+ or CD8+ T cells sorted from blood, taken in a trial of the OX40 agonist ivuxolimab. The source of these receptors is an adult with an advanced solid tumor such as melanoma, head and neck, liver or kidney cancer.

This rearrangement joins TRBV12-5 to TRBJ2-1; tentatively, D is TRBD2 (6 bases). This CDR3 contains 15 residues. CDR1 and CDR2 (germline): LGHNT, FRNRAP. Trimming stripped 8 bases from V and 5 bases from J, with 19 bases between. CDR3 loop: CASIVPLLADNEQFF. In DNA, the CDR3 is TGTGCTAGTATCGTCCCCCTACTAGCTGACAATGAGCAGTTCTTC.

The V call is TRBV6-6, the J call TRBJ1-2, with TRBD1 matching 10 bases. With V trimmed by 6 bases and J by 4 bases, 5 bases remained unmatched. This CDR3 spans 14 amino acids. Germline loops: CDR1 MNHNY, CDR2 SVGAGI (reference sequence). The CDR3 DNA reads TGTGCCAGCAGCCCCCGGACAGGGGGCTATGGCTACACCTTC. This codes for CASSPRTGGYGYTF.

The rearrangement uses TRBV5-4 and TRBJ2-7; 8 nucleotides line up with TRBD1. Germline CDR1 SGHNT, CDR2 YYREEE (reference sequence). Unmatched junction bases numbered 9, after V lost 3 bases and J lost 4 bases. This CDR3 comprises 15 residues. The CDR3 region has the DNA TGTGCCAGCAGCTCTGGGACAGGCGATTTTTACGAGCAGTACTTC. Translating it yields CASSSGTGDFYEQYF.

The rearrangement joins TRBV5-4 to TRBJ2-3; unclear D gene. The CDR3 totals 14 residues. Between the trimmed V and J ends, which lost 4 bases and 6 bases, there was a span of 15 bases. Germline V gene data show CDR1 as SGHNT and CDR2 as YYREEE (reference sequence). CDR3 DNA: TGTGCCAGCAGCCAGAGGACGAAGCAGGATACGCAGTATTTT. Its protein product is CASSQRTKQDTQYF.

The genes are TRBV15 and TRBJ1-5; no clear D gene. The length of the CDR3 is 12 residues. The V and J ends lost 0 bases and 7 bases respectively, with 4 bases between them. Per germline, CDR1 LNHNV and CDR2 YYDKDF (reference sequence). CDR3 protein: CATSRDVQPQHF. The DNA of the CDR3 is TGTGCCACCAGCAGAGATGTACAGCCCCAGCATTTT.

This clone was seen once. This chain connects TRBV7-2 to TRBJ2-7; D is tentatively TRBD1 or TRBD2 (5 bases each). This CDR3 comprises 13 residues. V was cut by 5 bases and J by 6 bases, with 14 bases left in between. Per the germline V gene, CDR1 is SGHTA and CDR2 is FQGNSA. CDR3 DNA: TGTGCCAGCAGCCCGGGCGGGCAGGGCGAGCAGTACTTC. Amino acid sequence: CASSPGGQGEQYF. The full variable domain, completed using reference TRBV7-2 and TRBJ2-7, is GAGVSQSPSNKVTEKGKDVELRCDPISGHTALYWYRQSLGQGLEFLIYFQGNSAPDKSGLPSDRFSAERTGGSVSTLTIQRTQQEDSAVYLCASSPGGQGEQYFGPGTRLTVT.

The chain carries TRBV5-4 and TRBJ1-3; D uncertain. The CDR3 sequence is 14 residues long. The germline V gene has CDR1 SGHNT and CDR2 YYREEE (reference sequence). V lost 0 bases, J lost 8 bases, and 12 bases lay in between. As DNA, the CDR3 is TGTGCCAGCAGCTTGGCTGGGCGGAGGGACACCATATATTTT. Amino acid sequence: CASSLAGRRDTIYF. The full variable domain, with the rest looked up from reference TRBV5-4 and TRBJ1-3, is ETGVTQSPTHLIKTRGQQVTLRCSSQSGHNTVSWYQQALGQGPQFIFQYYREEENGRGNFPPRFSGLQFPNYSSELNVNALELDDSALYLCASSLAGRRDTIYFGEGSWLTVV.

The rearrangement uses TRBV12-5 and TRBJ2-1; D is unresolved. Germline-derived CDR1 and CDR2 are LGHNT and FRNRAP. This CDR3 spans 15 amino acids. The germline V and J ends were trimmed by 3 bases and 8 bases, with 17 bases remaining between them. CDR3 nucleotides: TGTGCTAGTGGTTTACTACTTCAGATTGTGGATGAGCAGTTCTTC. The encoded protein is CASGLLLQIVDEQFF.

The chain links TRBV27 to TRBJ1-5; 10 nucleotides line up with TRBD1. Germline CDR1 is MNHEY and CDR2 is SMNVEV (reference sequence). The CDR3 runs 15 residues. Trimming took 6 bases from V and 3 from J; bases not matched to a gene: 5. The CDR3 DNA reads as TGTGCCAGCAGCCGGGGACAGGGGAACAATCAGCCCCAGCATTTT. Its translation is CASSRGQGNNQPQHF.

Only a few counts were recorded for this clone. The chain recombines TRBV5-4 with TRBJ2-1, with D possibly TRBD2 on 6 matching bases. CDR1 and CDR2 from the germline V gene are SGHNT and YYREEE (reference sequence). Trimming removed 4 bases at V and 1 base at J, with 9 bases between. CDR3 length: 14 amino acids. The CDR3 nucleotides are TGTGCCAGCAGCCGGAGGGGTTCCTACAATGAGCAGTTCTTC. This gives the protein CASSRRGSYNEQFF.

V gene TRBV29-1 combines with J gene TRBJ1-1; D is undetermined. V dropped 3 bases and J dropped 1 base, with 3 bases sitting between them. Germline CDR1 is SQVTM and CDR2 is ANQGSEA. This CDR3 contains 11 residues. CDR3 bases: TGCAGCGTTGAGGGGAACACTGAAGCTTTCTTT. Its translation: CSVEGNTEAFF.

V and J are TRBV27 and TRBJ1-5; tentatively, D is TRBD1 (6 bases). The V end lost 5 bases, the J end lost 3 bases, and 14 bases lay between the germline ends. The CDR3 loop spans 15 amino acids. Germline V gene data show CDR1 as MNHEY and CDR2 as SMNVEV (reference sequence). As DNA, the CDR3 is TGTGCCAGCAGTCCTGACAGGACTTACAATCAGCCCCAGCATTTT. It translates to CASSPDRTYNQPQHF.

The chain couples TRBV9 to TRBJ1-2, with D hard to call. The CDR3 covers 13 residues. Per germline, CDR1 SGDLS and CDR2 YYNGEE. Between the trimmed V and J ends, which lost 0 bases and 7 bases, there was a span of 10 bases. CDR3 in amino acids: CASSVVGSAGYTF. The CDR3 coding sequence is TGTGCCAGCAGCGTAGTTGGGTCTGCTGGCTACACCTTC.

This sequence joins TRBV6-1 and TRBJ2-7; the D gene is possibly TRBD2 (6 bases). Trimming cost V 2 bases and J 5 bases, with 10 bases left between them. The germline V gene has CDR1 MNHNS and CDR2 SASEGT. The CDR3 spans 13 residues. In DNA, the CDR3 is TGTGCCAGCAGTGAAAAGGGGACTCACGAGCAGTACTTC. It codes for CASSEKGTHEQYF.

V usage is TRBV5-1 and J usage is TRBJ2-3; 7 bases agree with TRBD1. The CDR3 is made up of 16 amino acids. The germline CDR1 and CDR2 sequences are SGHRS and YFSETQ. V trimming: 4 bases; J trimming: 2 bases; junction bases outside the gene matches: 10. This CDR3 is CASSPTRDSNTDTQYF. The CDR3 DNA follows: TGCGCCAGCAGCCCTACCCGGGACAGCAACACAGATACGCAGTATTTT.

The rearrangement joins TRBV13 to TRBJ2-1; 9 bases agree with TRBD2. This CDR3 contains 16 residues. Trimming took 5 bases from V and 1 from J; bases not matched to a gene: 6. Per germline, CDR1 PRHDT and CDR2 FYEKMQ (reference sequence). The CDR3 DNA reads as TGTGCCAGCAGCGCTCTAGCGGGACCATCCTACAATGAGCAGTTCTTC. It is translated as CASSALAGPSYNEQFF.

This clone was counted a single time. This chain connects TRBV18 to TRBJ1-3; D is undetermined. CDR3 size: 17 residues. Germline CDR1 reads KGHSH; CDR2 reads LQKENI. The V gene lost 3 bases and the J gene lost 4 bases, with 19 bases spanning the gap. Written as DNA, the CDR3 is TGTGCCAGCTCACCTAGCCGTCCCGGGGTTATCGGAAACACCATATATTTT. Translating gives CASSPSRPGVIGNTIYF.

The V and J genes are TRBV5-1 and TRBJ2-7; 8 bases align to TRBD1. There are 15 residues in the CDR3. V lost 4 bases and J lost 5; bases outside the gene matches: 11. The germline CDR1 and CDR2 sequences are SGHRS and YFSETQ. CDR3 sequence reads: CASSTTGGLKNEQYF. DNA for the CDR3: TGCGCCAGCAGCACCACAGGGGGTCTGAAGAACGAGCAGTACTTC.

This sequence joins TRBV19 and TRBJ2-3; 10 bases fit TRBD2. The germline V gene has CDR1 LNHDA and CDR2 SQIVND (reference sequence). There are 14 residues in the CDR3. The junction had 3 bases not matched to a gene; V was cut back by 5 bases and J by 4 bases. The CDR3 DNA is TGTGCCAGTAGTTTCGGACTAGCGGCAGATACGCAGTATTTT. Amino acids: CASSFGLAADTQYF.

The J gene is TRBJ2-7, the V gene TRBV30; D is possibly TRBD1 (5 bases). V shed 5 bases and J shed 4 bases, with 18 bases lying between them. CDR1 is GTSNPN, CDR2 SVGIG, per germline (reference sequence). The CDR3 covers 14 residues. CDR3 region: CAWALGRVGYEQYF. For the CDR3, the DNA is TGTGCCTGGGCCCTAGGCAGGGTTGGTTACGAGCAGTACTTC.

V is TRBV4-1 and J is TRBJ2-5; D gene ambiguous. Looked up from germline, CDR1 is MGHRA and CDR2 is YSYEKL. Trimming removed 1 base from V and 5 bases from J, with 14 bases in between. The CDR3 contains 15 residues. The CDR3 DNA reads TGCGCCAGCAGCCAAGCTCAGAGCGAGAGGGAGACCCAGTACTTC. It specifies CASSQAQSERETQYF.

The J gene is TRBJ2-2, the V gene TRBV4-2; no firm D call. The CDR3 spans 12 residues. In germline, CDR1 is LGHNA, CDR2 YNFKEQ. Trimming took off 5 bases at V and 0 bases at J, with 1 base between the two ends. In DNA, the CDR3 is TGTGCCAGCAGCACGAACACCGGGGAGCTGTTTTTT. Translated: CASSTNTGELFF.

This clone was observed a handful of times. The chain carries TRBV10-1 and TRBJ2-3; D is perhaps TRBD2 (5 bases). Trimming took 9 bases from V and 4 from J, leaving 17 bases between them. The germline V gene has CDR1 WNHNN and CDR2 SYGVQD (reference sequence). The CDR3 runs 14 residues. The CDR3 reads CASSEPAFSDTQYF. The CDR3 bases are TGCGCCAGTAGCGAACCCGCGTTCTCAGATACGCAGTATTTT.

The V and J genes are TRBV7-9 and TRBJ2-5; D might be TRBD1 (5 bases). V was cut by 6 bases and J by 4 bases, with 21 bases left in between. Germline V gene lookup returns CDR1 SEHNR and CDR2 FQNEAQ (reference sequence). The CDR3 consists of 16 residues. The CDR3 DNA follows: TGTGCCAGCAGGTTTTTCCCCCAGGGCAAGAGAGAGACCCAGTACTTC. Encoded protein: CASRFFPQGKRETQYF.

The V and J genes are TRBV10-3 and TRBJ2-7, with TRBD2 identical over 12 bases. V lost 4 bases, J lost 4 bases, and 5 bases stayed unmatched. Germline assignment: CDR1 ENHRY and CDR2 SYGVKD. CDR3 length: 15 residues. The chain's CDR3 is CAISARLAGAYEQYF. DNA of the CDR3: TGTGCCATCAGTGCGCGACTAGCGGGAGCTTACGAGCAGTACTTC.

CDR3 in amino acids: CASTTDTQYF. DNA of the CDR3: TGCGCCAGCACAACAGATACGCAGTATTTT. This rearrangement joins TRBV5-1 to TRBJ2-3, with no clear D. Germline V lookup: CDR1 SGHRS, CDR2 YFSETQ. Trimming pared 6 bases from V and 3 bases from J, leaving 2 bases between. The CDR3 runs to 10 residues. Based on the CDR3 plus reference TRBV5-1 and TRBJ2-3, the full variable domain is KAGVTQTPRYLIKTRGQQVTLSCSPISGHRSVSWYQQTPGQGLQFLFEYFSETQRNKGNFPGRFSGRQFSNSRSEMNVSTLELGDSALYLCASTTDTQYFGPGTRLTVL.

The V call is TRBV10-3, the J call TRBJ2-7, with TRBD1 matching over 11 bases. CDR1 and CDR2 from the germline V gene are ENHRY and SYGVKD. The length of the CDR3 is 15 residues. The ends lost 6 bases at V and 5 bases at J; junction bases unmatched: 9. The CDR3 DNA reads TGTGCCATCAGCCCCCGGACAGGGGGCAGCGACGAGCAGTACTTC. Amino acid sequence: CAISPRTGGSDEQYF.

In this sample, this clone turned up a few times. The J gene is TRBJ1-5, the V gene TRBV29-1, with TRBD1 identical over 7 bases. J lost 0 bases, V lost 5 bases, and 7 bases had no gene match. This CDR3 is built from 15 residues. Per germline, CDR1 SQVTM and CDR2 ANQGSEA. CDR3 amino acids: CSVMTGSGSNQPQHF. The CDR3 DNA reads TGCAGCGTTATGACAGGGAGTGGTAGCAATCAGCCCCAGCATTTT.

V gene TRBV5-1 combines with J gene TRBJ1-6, with no clear D. Per the germline V gene, CDR1 is SGHRS and CDR2 is YFSETQ. Trimming removed 4 bases at V and 8 bases at J, with 13 bases between. The CDR3 runs to 14 residues. The CDR3 spells CASSRRTTDSPLHF. The DNA for the CDR3 is TGCGCCAGCAGCCGGAGGACTACGGATTCACCCCTCCACTTT.

The V gene is TRBV28, the J gene TRBJ1-3; 7 nucleotides agree with TRBD1. The CDR3 contains 16 residues. The J segment lost 0 bases and the V segment lost 6 bases, leaving 8 bases of the junction unmatched. Looked up from germline, CDR1 is MDHEN and CDR2 is SYDVKM. The CDR3 sequence is CASSPGGAFSGNTIYF. The CDR3 bases are TGTGCCAGCAGCCCAGGGGGGGCATTCTCTGGAAACACCATATATTTT.